This is a list of T cell receptor beta chains from one sample in a study of CD8 T cells in ankylosing spondylitis. A single record per CDR3 protein comes from TCRdb applying MiXCR to the 5' RACE reads. The table shows fewer than 550,000 distinct CDR3 sequences, with approximately 5% occurring only once. The sample was blood, either unsorted or a sorted T cell fraction (not recorded which). The source is a male donor with ankylosing spondylitis. Each CDR3 is given with its conserved first and last residue. A D gene is named only where the DNA matches it firmly. Only part of the rows carry a size: once, few, many, or a class if the clone is expanded.

D	V	J	size	CDR3	DNA
TRBD1	TRBV28	TRBJ2-7	many	CASSHGQGRAYEQYF	TGTGCCAGCAGTCACGGACAGGGAAGGGCCTACGAGCAGTACTTC
TRBD1	TRBV5-5	TRBJ2-7	many	CASSLVAGTVTYEQYF	TGTGCCAGCAGCTTGGTTGCCGGGACAGTTACCTACGAGCAGTACTTC
TRBD2	TRBV5-1	TRBJ2-7	many	CASSRGLADTYEQYF	TGCGCCAGCAGCAGGGGACTAGCGGACACCTACGAGCAGTACTTC
TRBD1	TRBV10-3	TRBJ2-2	many	CATGGQGDTGELFF	TGTGCCACCGGGGGACAGGGGGACACCGGGGAGCTGTTTTTT
TRBD1	TRBV5-1	TRBJ2-1	many	CASSLVSGTVIYNEQFF	TGCGCCAGCAGCCTCGTATCCGGGACAGTGATTTACAATGAGCAGTTCTTC
-	TRBV7-8	TRBJ2-3	many	CASSSSRGRTDTQYF	TGTGCCAGCAGCTCCTCCAGGGGCAGAACAGATACGCAGTATTTT
-	TRBV20-1	TRBJ1-6	many	CSAEEDDSPLHF	TGCAGTGCGGAGGAGGATGACTCACCCCTCCACTTT
TRBD1	TRBV29-1	TRBJ1-2	many	CSVGTVKEGYTF	TGCAGCGTCGGGACAGTCAAGGAAGGCTACACCTTC
-	TRBV5-1	TRBJ2-3	-	CASSSYGGGSTDTQYF	TGCGCCAGCAGCTCCTATGGGGGCGGAAGCACAGATACGCAGTATTTT
-	TRBV7-2	TRBJ1-1	many	CASSLLGHSNTEAFF	TGTGCCAGCAGCTTATTAGGCCATTCCAACACTGAAGCTTTCTTT
-	TRBV6-5	TRBJ2-4	few	CASSYSGAGAVNIQYF	TGTGCCAGCAGTTACTCGGGTGCCGGGGCCGTAAACATTCAGTACTTC
TRBD2	TRBV7-2	TRBJ2-1	-	CASSLLAGGLAEQFF	TGTGCCAGCAGCTTGCTAGCGGGGGGCCTGGCTGAGCAGTTCTTC
TRBD1	TRBV5-1	TRBJ2-7	many	CASSLGRTGAYEQYF	TGCGCCAGCAGCTTGGGGAGGACAGGGGCCTACGAGCAGTACTTC
-	TRBV25-1	TRBJ2-1	many	CASSEYGRHGSSYNEQFF	TGTGCCAGCAGTGAATACGGCCGGCATGGGAGCTCCTACAATGAGCAGTTCTTC
-	TRBV7-2	TRBJ1-2	many	CASSLAHIYGYTF	TGTGCCAGCAGCTTAGCACATATCTATGGCTACACCTTC
-	TRBV20-1	TRBJ2-7	many	CSASGSSRQQYF	TGCAGTGCTAGTGGATCGTCCAGGCAGCAGTACTTC
-	TRBV7-2	TRBJ2-1	many	CASSHTTSLEFF	TGTGCCAGCAGCCATACCACCTCGTTAGAGTTCTTC
-	TRBV7-9	TRBJ1-2	many	CASSLVGNPRGYTF	TGTGCCAGCAGCTTAGTTGGGAACCCGAGAGGCTACACCTTC
-	TRBV12-3/TRBV12-4	TRBJ1-5	many	CASSLRADSQPQHF	TGTGCCAGCAGTTTGAGGGCCGATAGTCAGCCCCAGCATTTT
-	TRBV28	TRBJ1-1	many	CASSLFKGNTEAFF	TGTGCCAGCAGTTTATTTAAGGGGAACACTGAAGCTTTCTTT
-	TRBV6-5	TRBJ1-4	many	CASGKEKLFF	TGTGCCAGCGGAAAGGAAAAACTGTTTTTT
-	TRBV5-1	TRBJ1-1	many	CASSADSSNTEAFF	TGCGCCAGCAGCGCGGACAGTTCGAACACTGAAGCTTTCTTT
-	TRBV6-2/TRBV6-3	TRBJ1-1	many	CASSYIHLNTEAFF	TGTGCCAGCAGTTACATTCACCTTAACACTGAAGCTTTCTTT
TRBD1	TRBV7-9	TRBJ1-5	-	CASSSTDRGNQPQHF	TGTGCCAGCAGCTCCACCGACAGGGGAAATCAGCCCCAGCATTTT
-	TRBV20-1	TRBJ2-3	many	CSAQDYNTQYF	TGCAGTGCCCAGGACTACAATACGCAGTATTTT
TRBD1	TRBV7-2	TRBJ2-5	-	CASSLGDREGWETQYF	TGTGCCAGCAGCCTTGGGGACAGGGAGGGTTGGGAGACCCAGTACTTC
-	TRBV7-9	TRBJ1-1	many	CASSAGRPEAFF	TGTGCCAGCAGCGCTGGAAGGCCTGAAGCTTTCTTT
-	TRBV5-1	TRBJ1-3	many	CASHLEPGNTIYF	TGCGCCAGCCACTTGGAGCCTGGAAACACCATATATTTT
-	TRBV7-9	TRBJ1-1	many	CASSLDQGTEAFF	TGTGCCAGCAGCTTGGATCAGGGGACTGAAGCTTTCTTT
TRBD1	TRBV11-1	TRBJ2-6	few	CASSFWTGSGSGANVLTF	TGTGCCAGCAGCTTTTGGACAGGGTCTGGGTCTGGGGCCAACGTCCTGACTTTC
-	TRBV7-2	TRBJ1-5	many	CASSLVDWRQPQHF	TGTGCCAGCAGCTTAGTCGACTGGAGGCAGCCCCAGCATTTT
-	TRBV6-5	TRBJ2-1	-	CASRYASYNEQFF	TGTGCCAGCCGATACGCCTCCTACAATGAGCAGTTCTTC
TRBD1	TRBV4-3	TRBJ2-5	many	CASSPYRGAGETQYF	TGCGCCAGCAGTCCATACAGGGGGGCGGGAGAGACCCAGTACTTC
TRBD1	TRBV28	TRBJ2-6	many	CASSLWGTGSSGANVLTF	TGTGCCAGCAGTTTATGGGGGACAGGATCCTCTGGGGCCAACGTCCTGACTTTC
TRBD1	TRBV9	TRBJ1-6	many	CASSGGQGSSPLHF	TGTGCCAGCAGCGGCGGACAGGGTAGTTCACCCCTCCACTTT
TRBD2	TRBV6-4	TRBJ2-2	few	CASSVTSGAGELFF	TGTGCCAGCAGTGTGACTAGCGGGGCCGGGGAGCTGTTTTTT
TRBD2	TRBV5-1	TRBJ2-3	many	CASSLAGTSGDTQYF	TGCGCCAGCAGTCTGGCCGGGACTAGCGGAGATACGCAGTATTTT
-	TRBV7-9	TRBJ2-1	few	CASSAPGIRSGEQFF	TGTGCCAGCAGCGCCCCAGGGATCCGCAGCGGCGAGCAGTTCTTC
TRBD2	TRBV4-2	TRBJ2-7	few	CASSQVGTSGSYEQYF	TGTGCCAGCAGCCAAGTTGGGACTAGCGGGAGTTACGAGCAGTACTTC
-	TRBV6-5	TRBJ1-4	many	CASSYSQGNEKLFF	TGTGCCAGCAGTTACTCCCAGGGAAATGAAAAACTGTTTTTT
-	TRBV4-3	TRBJ2-6	many	CASSQKAFSGANVLTF	TGCGCCAGCAGCCAAAAGGCCTTCTCTGGGGCCAACGTCCTGACTTTC
TRBD1	TRBV20-1	TRBJ1-6	many	CSADRETNSPLHF	TGCAGCGCAGACAGGGAGACGAATTCACCCCTCCACTTT
TRBD1	TRBV28	TRBJ2-6	few	CASRNRGWDRGRGSGANVLTF	TGTGCCAGCAGGAATAGAGGGTGGGACAGGGGGCGCGGGTCTGGGGCCAACGTCCTGACTTTC
TRBD2	TRBV7-9	TRBJ2-1	few	CASSFHGLAGGTEQFF	TGTGCCAGCAGCTTCCATGGACTAGCGGGAGGGACGGAGCAGTTCTTC
-	TRBV4-1	TRBJ2-5	many	CASSQTTAQETQYF	TGCGCCAGCAGCCAAACCACAGCACAAGAGACCCAGTACTTC
TRBD1	TRBV4-3	TRBJ1-6	-	CASSQDRGPPLHF	TGCGCCAGCAGCCAGGACAGGGGGCCACCCCTCCACTTT
TRBD2	TRBV20-1	TRBJ2-3	many	CSVHSGRSTDTQYF	TGCAGTGTTCATAGCGGGAGGAGCACAGATACGCAGTATTTT
TRBD1	TRBV12-3/TRBV12-4	TRBJ2-2	many	CAVPLTGGLKLFF	TGTGCCGTCCCCTTGACAGGGGGCTTGAAGCTGTTTTTT
-	TRBV5-1	TRBJ2-6	many	CASSLGDSAPGANVLTF	TGCGCCAGCAGCTTGGGAGACAGCGCGCCTGGGGCCAACGTCCTGACTTTC
TRBD1	TRBV7-9	TRBJ2-1	many	CASSPGQVLGNEQFF	TGTGCCAGCAGCCCAGGACAGGTCTTAGGCAATGAGCAGTTCTTC